This TCR beta chain appears in the sequencing data of a study of blood T cells in healthy people across ages. Findings of the study overall: A roughly linear fall in TCR beta diversity per million T cells was seen with increasing age.

With a J-beta primer mix and a sample-barcoded 5' primer, a second PCR ran 7 to 11 cycles. The yield of each sample was at least 3 million CDR3-containing paired-end reads. TCRdb reprocessed the 5' RACE reads via MiXCR and lists one record per CDR3 protein. This table has about 1.6 million distinct CDR3 sequences, roughly a third appearing once. The study isolated at least 6.5 million PBMCs from each sample. Germline values: CDR1 MNHNS, CDR2 SASEGT. V lost 8 bases and J lost 1, with 9 bases in between. There are 13 residues in the CDR3. As to this clonotype: Antigen specificity is unknown.

The chain links TRBV6-1 to TRBJ1-5; no firm D call. This receptor was taken from a woman aged 25 to 45 in good health. Source material: blood. CDR3 sequence reads: CASRSQSNQPQHF. The CDR3 DNA follows: TGTGCCAGCCGATCCCAGAGCAATCAGCCCCAGCATTTT.